This T cell receptor beta chain was sequenced in a study of blood T cell repertoires in COVID-19. Looking at the study overall: Sources were T cells, B-cell-depleted T cells, or PBMCs; the material itself was cDNA or gDNA.

Germline V gene sequence: CDR1 MNHEY, CDR2 SVGAGI. The CDR3 runs to 13 residues. V lost 6 bases, J lost 2 bases, and 10 bases lay in between. Per the authors' pipeline: Amplifying reference gene primers gave estimates of nucleated cell counts. Clones were sequenced by immunoSEQ multiplex PCR, and TCRdb holds only the in-frame ones, with some missing. That table furnishes V, J and clone size, whereas the DNA furnished D and trimming. This sample has tens of thousands of clones; 80% to 90% occur once, and the top ten carry 14%. The J gene is TRBJ1-2, the V gene TRBV6-5; D is perhaps TRBD1 (6 bases). Sample: peripheral blood. This receptor was taken from a man between 70 and 80 years old with active or convalescent COVID-19. CDR3 DNA: TGTGCCAGCAGACTCGGGACAAACTATGGCTACACCTTC. As protein: CASRLGTNYGYTF.